The clone carrying this T cell receptor (beta chain) has more than one count but fewer than ten. This sample stems from a study of cytomegalovirus exposure and HLA in healthy donors. CDR1 is SGHRS, CDR2 YFSETQ, per germline. V gave up 3 bases and J gave up 4 bases, with 14 bases separating them. The CDR3 runs 14 residues. PCR primers comprised 60 Vbeta and 13 Jbeta primers. The data were produced by immunoSEQ multiplex PCR, yet TCRdb's version contains in-frame clones alone and is incomplete. Here the sample spans about 200,000 clones, roughly 80% being singletons. Sequencing was carried out using PBMCs. J is TRBJ2-7 and V is TRBV5-1; maybe TRBD1 (6 bases). This receptor was obtained from a man aged 50-60 years in good health and CMV-seronegative. CDR3 in amino acids: CASSSTGQSYEQYF. The CDR3 bases are TGCGCCAGCAGCTCCACTGGACAGAGTTACGAGCAGTACTTC.